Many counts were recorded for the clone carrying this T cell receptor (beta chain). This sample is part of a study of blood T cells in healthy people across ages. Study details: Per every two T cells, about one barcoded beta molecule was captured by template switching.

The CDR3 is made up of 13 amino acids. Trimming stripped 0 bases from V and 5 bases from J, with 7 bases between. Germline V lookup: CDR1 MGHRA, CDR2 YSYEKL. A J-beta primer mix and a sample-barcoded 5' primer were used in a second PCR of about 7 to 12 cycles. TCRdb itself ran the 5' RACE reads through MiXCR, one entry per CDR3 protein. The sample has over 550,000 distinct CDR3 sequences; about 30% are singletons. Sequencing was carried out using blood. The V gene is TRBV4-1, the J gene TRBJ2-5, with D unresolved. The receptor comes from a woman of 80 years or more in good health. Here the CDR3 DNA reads TGCGCCAGCAGCCAAGATACGTGGGAGACCCAGTACTTC. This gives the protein CASSQDTWETQYF.